This paragraph covers one T cell receptor (beta chain) sequence. Per the germline V gene, CDR1 is MNHEY and CDR2 is SMNVEV (reference sequence). The V segment lost 4 bases and the J segment 6 bases; nucleotides outside the gene matches: 7. This CDR3 comprises 15 residues. The data belong to a study of cytotoxic CD8 clonotypes in ibrutinib-treated CLL. Sequenced by immunoSEQ multiplex PCR; TCRdb stores in-frame clones only, minus some. This sample has roughly 180,000 clones; around three quarters occur once, and the top ten carry around an eighth. The sequence came from a human donor with chronic lymphocytic leukemia. Sequenced here: PBMCs, sampled after 24 months of ibrutinib treatment. The genes are TRBV27 and TRBJ2-3, with TRBD1 matching 10 bases. Here the CDR3 DNA reads TGTGCCAGCAGTTACTGGGGACAGGGGTCGGATACGCAGTATTTT. Protein: CASSYWGQGSDTQYF.